These 26 T cell receptor beta chains originate from one sample sequenced in a study of shared clonotypes between healthy human individuals. Some clones are missing from TCRdb's copy, which holds only in-frame ones; the method was immunoSEQ multiplex PCR. This table holds under 850,000 clones, 80% to 95% found once. Naive CD8 cells lacked CD45RO and underwent positive selection for CCR7, leaving out terminally differentiated effector memory CD45RA+ cells. What was sequenced was naive CD8+ T cells sorted from blood. Receptors originate from a man aged 30-40 years in good health.

The DNA for the CDR3 is TGTGCCATCAGTGAAGGGGGAAATAGCAATCAGCCCCAGCATTTT. Its protein product is CAISEGGNSNQPQHF. The chain links TRBV10-3 to TRBJ1-5; the D gene is possibly TRBD1 (6 bases). Germline CDR1 ENHRY, CDR2 SYGVKD. Trimming removed 3 bases from V and 0 bases from J, with 9 bases in between. The CDR3 is 15 amino acids.

This clone was counted a single time. This rearrangement joins TRBV18 to TRBJ1-4; TRBD1 matches 8 bases. With 6 bases clipped from V and 0 bases from J, the junction kept 6 bases outside the gene matches. CDR1 KGHSH and CDR2 LQKENI come from the germline V gene. The length of the CDR3 is 16 residues. CDR3 amino acids: CASSRQGATTNEKLFF. The CDR3 DNA sequence: TGTGCCAGCTCGCGCCAGGGGGCCACAACTAATGAAAAACTGTTTTTT.

This clone was picked up one time. The chain uses TRBV11-2 and TRBJ2-1; no clear D. The V end lost 5 bases, the J end lost 7 bases, and 15 bases lay between the germline ends. The germline V gene has CDR1 SGHAT and CDR2 FQNNGV. The CDR3 length is 14 residues. The CDR3 DNA follows: TGTGCCAGCAGCCCACTGGTCCCCAGGAATGAGCAGTTCTTC. Translated, it gives CASSPLVPRNEQFF.

The CDR3 nucleotides are TGCAGCGTTGAAGCTCTGGGGGTTGAGCAGTTCTTC. Translating gives CSVEALGVEQFF. This sequence joins TRBV29-1 and TRBJ2-1; tentatively, D is TRBD1 or TRBD2 (5 bases each). V lost 1 base to trimming and J lost 9 bases, with 10 bases between them. This CDR3 is built from 12 residues. CDR1 and CDR2 from the germline V gene are SQVTM and ANQGSEA.

V gene TRBV5-1 combines with J gene TRBJ2-7; either TRBD1 or TRBD2 may fit D (7 bases each). The CDR3 covers 14 residues. Trimming took 2 bases from V and 2 from J, leaving 11 bases between them. In germline, CDR1 is SGHRS, CDR2 YFSETQ. The chain's CDR3 is CASSLAGQTYEQYF. CDR3 DNA sequence: TGCGCCAGCAGCTTAGCGGGACAGACCTACGAGCAGTACTTC.

This clone was recorded once. The J gene is TRBJ2-1, the V gene TRBV7-9; D unresolved. Per germline, CDR1 SEHNR and CDR2 FQNEAQ (reference sequence). CDR3 size: 13 residues. V lost 4 bases to trimming and J lost 7 bases, with 11 bases between them. Here the CDR3 DNA reads TGTGCCAGCAGCTATACTTCTAGAAATGAGCAGTTCTTC. It specifies CASSYTSRNEQFF.

This chain joins TRBV7-8 and TRBJ2-5, with 7 bases identical to TRBD1. The CDR3 covers 14 residues. V shed 5 bases and J 4 bases; nucleotides not matched to a gene: 7. Germline V lookup: CDR1 SGHVS, CDR2 FQNEAQ. The CDR3 loop is CASSPLNRGETQYF. CDR3 in DNA: TGTGCCAGCAGCCCACTTAACAGGGGAGAGACCCAGTACTTC.

About this clone: Other DNA sequences in this specimen translate into the identical CDR3. The chain carries TRBV7-9 and TRBJ2-5; TRBD1 aligns across 9 bases. CDR3 length: 19 residues. Germline-derived CDR1 and CDR2 are SEHNR and FQNEAQ (reference sequence). V lost 2 bases, J lost 5 bases, and 18 bases stayed unmatched. The CDR3 protein is CASSLKQTGRDRVGETQYF. DNA of the CDR3: TGTGCCAGCAGCTTAAAACAAACGGGTCGGGACAGGGTTGGGGAGACCCAGTACTTC. Complete variable domain (other parts from reference TRBV7-9 and TRBJ2-5): DTGVSQNPRHKITKRGQNVTFRCDPISEHNRLYWYRQTLGQGPEFLTYFQNEAQLEKSRLLSDRFSAERPKGSFSTLEIQRTEQGDSAMYLCASSLKQTGRDRVGETQYFGPGTRLLVL.

The chain employs TRBV19 and TRBJ2-7; D gene unclear. V lost 7 bases, J lost 13 bases, and 8 bases lay in between. The length of the CDR3 is 8 residues. Germline lookup yields CDR1 LNHDA and CDR2 SQIVND (reference sequence). CDR3 in DNA: TGTGCCAGTAATCTGCCTTACTTC. Translation: CASNLPYF. The complete variable domain, with remaining parts taken from reference TRBV19 and TRBJ2-7, reads DGGITQSPKYLFRKEGQNVTLSCEQNLNHDAMYWYRQDPGQGLRLIYYSQIVNDFQKGDIAEGYSVSREKKESFPLTVTSAQKNPTAFYLCASNLPYFGPGTRLTVT.

CDR3 nucleotides: TGTGCCAGCAGCAGGGGTCCAGACAATCAGCCCCAGCATTTT. As protein: CASSRGPDNQPQHF. J is TRBJ1-5 and V is TRBV7-9; the D gene is possibly TRBD1 (5 bases). The CDR3 spans 14 residues. Trimming removed 5 bases at V and 3 bases at J, with 11 bases between. Germline CDR1 and CDR2: SEHNR and FQNEAQ (reference sequence).

This chain links TRBV4-3 with TRBJ1-1, with a possible D match to TRBD1 (6 bases). The V and J ends lost 0 bases and 11 bases respectively, with 16 bases between them. The CDR3 spans 14 residues. Germline V CDR1 and CDR2: LGHNA, YSLEER. The CDR3 sequence: CASSQDLSGARAFF. DNA for the CDR3: TGCGCCAGCAGCCAAGATTTGTCGGGGGCGCGGGCTTTCTTT.

The gene calls are TRBV19 and TRBJ2-7, with D possibly matching TRBD1 (6 bases). The CDR3 extends over 17 amino acids. Germline V gene lookup returns CDR1 LNHDA and CDR2 SQIVND (reference sequence). V was pared by 4 bases and J by 2 bases, with 21 bases between. The CDR3 DNA reads TGTGCCAGTAGTACTATCCGGCCCGGGACACAAACCTACGAGCAGTACTTC. Translation gives CASSTIRPGTQTYEQYF.

The V gene is TRBV28, the J gene TRBJ2-1; 10 bases line up with TRBD2. V was pared by 5 bases and J by 3 bases, with 4 bases of the junction left unmatched. CDR3 length equals 15 residues. Germline V gene data show CDR1 as MDHEN and CDR2 as SYDVKM. The CDR3 spells CASSIGTSVYNEQFF. CDR3 nucleotides: TGTGCCAGCAGTATCGGGACTAGCGTCTACAATGAGCAGTTCTTC. Using reference TRBV28 and TRBJ2-1 for the parts outside the CDR3, the full variable domain is DVKVTQSSRYLVKRTGEKVFLECVQDMDHENMFWYRQDPGLGLRLIYFSYDVKMKEKGDIPEGYSVSREKKERFSLILESASTNQTSMYLCASSIGTSVYNEQFFGPGTRLTVL.

This chain uses TRBV10-1 with TRBJ2-1, with TRBD1 matching 7 bases. There are 17 residues in the CDR3. Looked up from germline, CDR1 is WNHNN and CDR2 is SYGVQD (reference sequence). J lost 1 base, V lost 6 bases, and 12 bases had no gene match. The CDR3 nucleotides are TGCGCCAGCAGCTCGGTTCTGACAGGGCCATCCTACAATGAGCAGTTCTTC. Amino acids: CASSSVLTGPSYNEQFF.

V is TRBV7-2 and J is TRBJ2-7, with TRBD2 as a possible D gene (6 bases). This CDR3 comprises 15 residues. Germline CDR1 and CDR2: SGHTA and FQGNSA. Trimming shortened V by 2 bases and J by 4 bases, and 15 bases separated the two germline ends. The CDR3 loop reads CASSLFLASLYEQYF. In DNA, the CDR3 is TGTGCCAGCAGCTTATTTCTAGCGTCTCTATACGAGCAGTACTTC.

The gene calls are TRBV15 and TRBJ2-7; possibly TRBD1 or TRBD2 for D (5 bases each). V gave up 5 bases and J gave up 2 bases, with 19 bases separating them. CDR3 length equals 16 residues. Germline CDR1 reads LNHNV; CDR2 reads YYDKDF (reference sequence). In nucleotides, the CDR3 is TGTGCCACCAGCTCCCCAGTGGGACGGCCCCCCTACGAGCAGTACTTC. It encodes CATSSPVGRPPYEQYF. Full variable domain (missing parts from reference TRBV15 and TRBJ2-7): DAMVIQNPRYQVTQFGKPVTLSCSQTLNHNVMYWYQQKSSQAPKLLFHYYDKDFNNEADTPDNFQSRRPNTSFCFLDIRSPGLGDTAMYLCATSSPVGRPPYEQYFGPGTRLTVT.

The chain employs TRBV6-6 and TRBJ2-3; D may be TRBD1 or TRBD2 (5 bases each). Germline V gene sequence: CDR1 MNHNY, CDR2 SVGAGI (reference sequence). V was shortened by 5 bases and J by 5 bases, with 11 bases between the two germline ends. CDR3 length: 13 residues. The CDR3 DNA follows: TGTGCCAGCAGTCCCGGGGCGGAAGATACGCAGTATTTT. It encodes CASSPGAEDTQYF.

This chain links TRBV13 with TRBJ2-1; 8 bases map to TRBD2. The junction had 6 bases not matched to a gene; V was cut back by 2 bases and J by 6 bases. The CDR3 extends over 15 amino acids. Germline-derived CDR1 and CDR2 are PRHDT and FYEKMQ (reference sequence). In DNA form, the CDR3 reads TGTGCCAGCAGCTTAACGCGGGAGGCACGCAATGAGCAGTTCTTC. Translation: CASSLTREARNEQFF.

The CDR3 sequence is CASSYRISRDVYEQYF. DNA for the CDR3: TGTGCCAGCAGTTACCGGATTTCTCGGGACGTCTACGAGCAGTACTTC. The chain joins TRBV6-6 to TRBJ2-7, with D perhaps given as TRBD1 or TRBD2 (5 bases each). The ends were cut back, 2 bases at V and 3 bases at J, with 17 bases in the middle. Germline CDR1 MNHNY, CDR2 SVGAGI (reference sequence). The CDR3 totals 16 residues.

V and J are TRBV27 and TRBJ2-7; 11 positions match TRBD1. The CDR3 covers 16 residues. J lost 2 bases, V lost 5 bases, and 8 bases had no gene match. Germline V lookup: CDR1 MNHEY, CDR2 SMNVEV (reference sequence). The CDR3 DNA sequence: TGTGCCAGCAGTCCCGGGACAGGGGGAATGGCCTACGAGCAGTACTTC. It translates to CASSPGTGGMAYEQYF.

This chain links TRBV7-9 with TRBJ1-2; D may be TRBD1 (5 bases). Germline V gene lookup returns CDR1 SEHNR and CDR2 FQNEAQ (reference sequence). There are 16 residues in the CDR3. V lost 4 bases to trimming and J lost 5 bases, with 20 bases between them. CDR3 protein: CASSWRTQTAGYGYTF. The CDR3 region has the DNA TGTGCCAGCAGCTGGCGTACCCAGACAGCTGGTTATGGCTACACCTTC.

The chain uses TRBV7-2 and TRBJ2-1; TRBD2 matches 9 bases. Germline V gene sequence: CDR1 SGHTA, CDR2 FQGNSA. The CDR3 contains 13 residues. With 5 bases clipped from V and 12 bases from J, the junction kept 8 bases outside the gene matches. The CDR3, as DNA: TGTGCCAGCAGCCCTAGCGGGATGGGGGGGCAGTTCTTC. Its translation: CASSPSGMGGQFF.

The V call is TRBV4-1, the J call TRBJ2-7; 16 bases agree with TRBD2. CDR1 and CDR2 from the germline V gene are MGHRA and YSYEKL. This CDR3 spans 19 amino acids. After removal of 1 base from V and 3 bases from J, the junction contained 9 bases not matched to a gene. CDR3 loop: CASSQGGTSGRAIIYEQYF. Written as DNA, the CDR3 is TGCGCCAGCAGCCAAGGGGGGACTAGCGGGAGGGCCATCATCTACGAGCAGTACTTC.

Comment on this clone: Sequence at one end of the junction differs from germline and may be a read error. The chain employs TRBV7-9 and TRBJ1-2, with 10 bases fitting TRBD1. Germline-derived CDR1 and CDR2 are SEHNR and FQNEAQ (reference sequence). The CDR3 is 16 amino acids. CDR3 protein: CASSLARTGGTYGYTF. The DNA for the CDR3 is TGTGCCAGCAGTTTAGCCCGGACAGGGGGTACCTATGGCTACACCTTC.

The genes are TRBV4-1 and TRBJ1-4; no firm D call. V dropped 1 base and J dropped 7 bases, with 10 bases sitting between them. This CDR3 is 14 amino acids long. Germline V gene lookup returns CDR1 MGHRA and CDR2 YSYEKL. The CDR3 DNA reads as TGCGCCAGCAGCCAAGTTAGGGAAGGTGAAAAACTGTTTTTT. It yields the protein CASSQVREGEKLFF.

The chain recombines TRBV10-3 with TRBJ1-5, with D possibly being TRBD1 (6 bases). This CDR3 is 14 amino acids long. CDR1 is ENHRY and CDR2 is SYGVKD in the germline V gene. V was trimmed by 3 bases and J by 5 bases, leaving 11 bases between them. CDR3 amino acids: CAISDQNRDQPQHF. DNA for the CDR3: TGTGCCATCAGTGACCAGAACAGGGATCAGCCCCAGCATTTT.